This entry lists 19 T cell receptor beta chains sequenced from one sample in a study of T cells in Graves' hyperthyroidism and ophthalmopathy. TCR beta CDR3 sequences were amplified from RNA transcripts. Researchers ran a first-round RT-PCR on the TCR CDR3 using the HTBI primer set. TCRdb passed the multiplex PCR reads through MiXCR, listing each CDR3 protein once. This repertoire shows around 200,000 distinct CDR3 sequences, around 19% found once; its top ten account for approximately 40%. The source material was blood. All receptors derive from a man aged 35 to 55 with Graves' hyperthyroidism.

This clonotype showed up just a few times. The J gene is TRBJ1-2, the V gene TRBV7-9; D unclear. Trimming cost V 5 bases and J 4 bases, with 14 bases left between them. The CDR3 loop spans 14 amino acids. Germline CDR1 reads SEHNR; CDR2 reads FQNEAQ (reference sequence). The CDR3 nucleotides are TGTGCCAGCAGCCCCTTCCGGCAAAGCTATGGCTACACCTTC. Its translation is CASSPFRQSYGYTF.

This clonotype was found many times. The chain links TRBV6-1 to TRBJ2-3, with a possible D match to TRBD2 (6 bases). Per germline, CDR1 MNHNS and CDR2 SASEGT. The CDR3 is 15 residues long. Trimming pared 4 bases from V and 1 base from J, leaving 12 bases between. The CDR3 coding sequence is TGTGCCAGCAGTGGCGGGGAATGGGGCACAGATACGCAGTATTTT. Its translation is CASSGGEWGTDTQYF.

The table lists this clonotype with a few counts. This chain uses TRBV12-3 or TRBV12-4 with TRBJ2-5; 8 nucleotides line up with TRBD1. The CDR3 is 14 residues long. V trimming: 5 bases; J trimming: 7 bases; junction bases outside the gene matches: 9. In DNA, the CDR3 is TGTGCCAGCAGTACGAGCCGACAGGGGTTGACCCAGTACTTC. Translation: CASSTSRQGLTQYF.

The chain links TRBV20-1 to TRBJ1-1; D remains unclear. V was clipped by 1 base and J by 4 bases, with 16 bases between them. The CDR3 totals 15 residues. Germline values: CDR1 DFQATT, CDR2 SNEGSKA (reference sequence). The CDR3 loop reads CSARVSESTGTEAFF. In DNA form, the CDR3 reads TGCAGTGCTAGAGTTAGCGAGTCAACCGGCACTGAAGCTTTCTTT.

This clonotype has a count of ten or more. This chain's CDR3 is CASSTTGTGFYGYTF. CDR3 nucleotides: TGTGCCAGCAGTACTACCGGGACAGGGTTCTATGGCTACACCTTC. V and J are TRBV28 and TRBJ1-2; TRBD1 aligns across 9 bases. CDR3 length equals 15 residues. Germline lookup yields CDR1 MDHEN and CDR2 SYDVKM. J lost 4 bases, V lost 5 bases, and 8 bases had no gene match.

In its sample, this clonotype was seen a few times. The chain joins TRBV9 to TRBJ2-7; 7 bases are a match to TRBD1. Per germline, CDR1 SGDLS and CDR2 YYNGEE. J lost 2 bases, V lost 4 bases, and 6 bases had no gene match. The CDR3 is 14 amino acids. The DNA for the CDR3 is TGTGCCAGCAGCCCCATCCAGGGGGCCTACGAGCAGTACTTC. This codes for CASSPIQGAYEQYF.

This clonotype came up many times. The chain uses TRBV2 and TRBJ1-5; TRBD1 matches at 10 bases. The CDR3 loop spans 16 amino acids. With 5 bases clipped from V and 0 bases from J, the junction kept 4 bases outside the gene matches. The germline V gene has CDR1 SNHLY and CDR2 FYNNEI. CDR3 DNA sequence: TGTGCCAGCAGTTGGGACAGGGGTCTTAGCAATCAGCCCCAGCATTTT. This gives the protein CASSWDRGLSNQPQHF. Variable domain in full (rest from reference TRBV2 and TRBJ1-5): EPEVTQTPSHQVTQMGQEVILRCVPISNHLYFYWYRQILGQKVEFLVSFYNNEISEKSEIFDDQFSVERPDGSNFTLKIRSTKLEDSAMYFCASSWDRGLSNQPQHFGDGTRLSIL.

This clonotype appeared a few times. This chain uses TRBV6-1 with TRBJ2-3; no firm D call. The CDR3 consists of 14 residues. CDR1 is MNHNS, CDR2 SASEGT, per germline. The V and J ends lost 4 bases and 1 base respectively, with 9 bases between them. The CDR3 nucleotides read TGTGCCAGCAGTGCCGCACCCCGCACAGATACGCAGTATTTT. This sequence encodes CASSAAPRTDTQYF.

The sample holds a few counts of this clonotype. The J gene is TRBJ1-3, the V gene TRBV14; D might be TRBD1 (6 bases). Germline CDR1 and CDR2: SGHDN and FVKESK. This CDR3 spans 15 amino acids. Trimming pared 4 bases from V and 0 bases from J, leaving 10 bases between. CDR3 coding DNA: TGTGCCAGCAGCCGAGGACAGCTCTCTGGAAACACCATATATTTT. Its translation: CASSRGQLSGNTIYF. Looking up the rest from reference TRBV14 and TRBJ1-3 gives the full variable domain: EAGVTQFPSHSVIEKGQTVTLRCDPISGHDNLYWYRRVMGKEIKFLLHFVKESKQDESGMPNNRFLAERTGGTYSTLKVQPAELEDSGVYFCASSRGQLSGNTIYFGEGSWLTVV.

This clonotype was picked up many times. This CDR3 is CSVVTGAGTYSNNEQFF. For the CDR3, the DNA is TGCAGCGTTGTGACAGGCGCCGGCACCTACTCAAACAATGAGCAGTTCTTC. The rearrangement links TRBV29-1 to TRBJ2-1; maybe TRBD1 (6 bases). Germline CDR1 is SQVTM and CDR2 is ANQGSEA. The CDR3 spans 17 residues. The V end lost 4 bases, the J end lost 5 bases, and 24 bases lay between the germline ends.

Many counts were recorded for this clonotype. The V and J genes are TRBV2 and TRBJ1-1; D gene uncertain. CDR1 SNHLY and CDR2 FYNNEI come from the germline V gene. V gave up 2 bases and J gave up 1 base, with 11 bases separating them. This CDR3 region has 15 residues. CDR3 nucleotide sequence: TGTGCCAGCAGTGAATTGGTAGACCAGAACACTGAAGCTTTCTTT. Translating gives CASSELVDQNTEAFF.

This clonotype was detected ten times or more. The CDR3 spells CASSELGRGADTQYF. The CDR3 nucleotides are TGTGCCAGCAGTGAACTGGGGAGAGGGGCAGATACGCAGTATTTT. This chain uses TRBV2 with TRBJ2-3; either TRBD1 or TRBD2 may fit D (5 bases each). In germline, CDR1 is SNHLY, CDR2 FYNNEI. This CDR3 contains 15 residues. The germline V and J ends were trimmed by 2 bases and 4 bases, with 13 bases remaining between them.

This clonotype was counted ten times or more. CDR3 in amino acids: CASSVGVAGQETQYF. The DNA of the CDR3 is TGTGCCAGCAGCGTAGGGGTAGCGGGGCAAGAGACCCAGTACTTC. The genes are TRBV9 and TRBJ2-5, with 8 bases aligning to TRBD2. The CDR3 is made up of 15 amino acids. V shed 0 bases and J 2 bases; nucleotides not matched to a gene: 3. Germline V gene lookup returns CDR1 SGDLS and CDR2 YYNGEE.

This clonotype showed up many times. The chain recombines TRBV18 with TRBJ2-2, with unresolved D. The CDR3 spans 15 residues. V lost 5 bases and J lost 4, with 14 bases in between. Looked up from germline, CDR1 is KGHSH and CDR2 is LQKENI. This CDR3 is CASSSGPRSTGELFF. In DNA, the CDR3 is TGTGCCAGCTCATCCGGGCCCCGGAGCACCGGGGAGCTGTTTTTT.

This clonotype was counted only a few times. J is TRBJ1-5 and V is TRBV19, with D unclear. CDR3 size: 14 residues. Germline V gene lookup returns CDR1 LNHDA and CDR2 SQIVND (reference sequence). Trimming stripped 0 bases from V and 6 bases from J, with 9 bases between. The CDR3 here is CASSIEGWGQPQHF. CDR3 bases: TGTGCCAGTAGTATAGAGGGTTGGGGTCAGCCCCAGCATTTT.

The table lists this clonotype with a few counts. The rearrangement joins TRBV11-3 to TRBJ1-1; D unresolved. CDR3 size: 13 residues. In germline, CDR1 is SGHNT, CDR2 YENEEA. Deletions cut 3 bases from V and 0 bases from J, with 5 bases between. CDR3 coding DNA: TGTGCCAGCAGCTTTAATATGAACACTGAAGCTTTCTTT. It yields the protein CASSFNMNTEAFF. Full variable domain (missing parts from reference TRBV11-3 and TRBJ1-1): EAGVVQSPRYKIIEKKQPVAFWCNPISGHNTLYWYLQNLGQGPELLIRYENEEAVDDSQLPKDRFSAERLKGVDSTLKIQPAELGDSAVYLCASSFNMNTEAFFGQGTRLTVV.

This clonotype was seen at least ten times. The V gene is TRBV27, the J gene TRBJ1-1; possible D gene TRBD1, 5 bases. V dropped 1 base and J dropped 1 base, with 13 bases sitting between them. CDR1 is MNHEY and CDR2 is SMNVEV in the germline V gene (reference sequence). The CDR3 is made up of 16 amino acids. Written as DNA, the CDR3 is TGTGCCAGCAGTTTATATTTTGGACACGAGAACACTGAAGCTTTCTTT. This translates into CASSLYFGHENTEAFF.

Many counts were recorded for this clonotype. The chain has TRBV7-2 and TRBJ2-2, with D possibly matching TRBD1 (6 bases). Germline-derived CDR1 and CDR2 are SGHTA and FQGNSA. With 1 base removed from V and 0 bases from J, the gap between germline ends came to 6 bases. The CDR3 extends over 15 amino acids. The CDR3 coding sequence is TGTGCCAGCAGCTTAGACAGGGCGAACACCGGGGAGCTGTTTTTT. It translates to CASSLDRANTGELFF.

At least ten counts were recorded for this clonotype. The chain is built from TRBV4-3 and TRBJ1-1; D unclear. V dropped 0 bases and J dropped 5 bases, with 7 bases sitting between them. Germline V gene sequence: CDR1 LGHNA, CDR2 YSLEER. The length of the CDR3 is 13 residues. CDR3 sequence: CASSQDRITEAFF. CDR3 in DNA: TGCGCCAGCAGCCAAGACAGGATAACTGAAGCTTTCTTT.